This T cell receptor (beta chain) was observed in a study of T cells in Graves' hyperthyroidism and ophthalmopathy. Study-level background: Blood was drawn when the patient was first diagnosed and still untreated. Study observations and caveats: Among thyroid clonotypes expanded above 0.001, most also appeared in blood.

This CDR3 is built from 16 residues. Trimming removed 3 bases at V and 2 bases at J, with 14 bases between. Germline V CDR1 and CDR2: KGHDR, SFDVKD. TCR beta CDR3 regions were amplified from RNA transcripts. In the first-round RT-PCR of the TCR CDR3, the HTBI primer set was used. TCRdb independently ran MiXCR on the multiplex PCR reads; one entry per CDR3 protein. The profile shows some 570,000 distinct CDR3 sequences, 11% to 15% of them singletons. Ophthalmopathy in the patients scored at least 3 on Clinical Activity Score and at least 4 on NOSPECS grade, lasting under 3 months. Clinical symptoms, serum thyroxine and TRAb, thyroid ultrasound and orbital computed tomography together formed the diagnostic basis. This clonotype was counted at least ten times. What it binds is unknown.

The TCR was taken from a woman between 18 and 29 years old with Graves' ophthalmopathy. Sequencing input: blood. The chain links TRBV24-1 to TRBJ2-3; D gene ambiguous. CDR3 DNA: TGTGCCACCAGTGATCAGAAACAAAGGATCACAGATACGCAGTATTTT. Encoded protein: CATSDQKQRITDTQYF.